These 7 T cell receptor beta chains originate from one sample sequenced in a study of T-cell memory formation after mild COVID-19. TCRdb re-called the 5' RACE reads with MiXCR, one entry per CDR3 protein. The sample includes fewer than 600,000 distinct CDR3 sequences, roughly 22% of them seen just once. Sequencing was done on a sample of PBMCs or a T cell subset sorted from them (not recorded which). The receptors were sampled from an adult woman who had mild COVID-19 (a few samples of this study predate the infection). Cell type and time point are not known.

This clonotype was detected many times. The V gene is TRBV24-1, the J gene TRBJ2-2; D is ambiguous. Deletions cut 8 bases from V and 5 bases from J, with 11 bases between. The CDR3 extends over 13 amino acids. In germline, CDR1 is KGHDR, CDR2 SFDVKD. The chain's CDR3 is CATKELGTGELFF. The CDR3 nucleotides are TGTGCCACCAAAGAATTAGGGACCGGGGAGCTGTTTTTT.

The rearrangement uses TRBV12-3 or TRBV12-4 and TRBJ1-4; 9 positions match TRBD1. The V segment lost 4 bases and the J segment 7 bases; nucleotides outside the gene matches: 4. The length of the CDR3 is 14 residues. This CDR3 reads CASSYRTGAEKLFF. The CDR3 bases are TGTGCCAGCAGTTATAGGACAGGGGCTGAAAAACTGTTTTTT.

This chain joins TRBV5-1 and TRBJ2-3; 8 nucleotides align to TRBD2. The CDR3 is 17 amino acids. J gave up 2 bases and V 0 bases, and 8 bases lay outside the gene matches. Germline V gene lookup returns CDR1 SGHRS and CDR2 YFSETQ. This CDR3 reads CASSLAGVAGYTDTQYF. CDR3 DNA sequence: TGCGCCAGCAGCTTGGCCGGAGTAGCGGGGTACACAGATACGCAGTATTTT.

The chain carries TRBV5-6 and TRBJ2-1, with 9 bases that match TRBD1. CDR3 length: 15 amino acids. Germline CDR1 reads SGHDT; CDR2 reads YYEEEE. The junction had 9 bases not matched to a gene; V was cut back by 3 bases and J by 8 bases. The CDR3 protein is CASSSTDRGSYEQFF. CDR3 nucleotides: TGTGCCAGCAGCTCAACAGACAGGGGGAGCTATGAGCAGTTCTTC.

The rearrangement joins TRBV11-3 to TRBJ2-1; D is perhaps TRBD1 or TRBD2 (5 bases each). Germline V gene sequence: CDR1 SGHNT, CDR2 YENEEA. The CDR3 runs to 15 residues. V was pared by 5 bases and J by 3 bases, with 14 bases between. CDR3 region: CASSTRGTDYNEQFF. The CDR3 DNA reads as TGTGCCAGCAGCACCCGTGGGACGGACTACAATGAGCAGTTCTTC. Together with reference TRBV11-3 and TRBJ2-1, the CDR3 gives the full variable domain: EAGVVQSPRYKIIEKKQPVAFWCNPISGHNTLYWYLQNLGQGPELLIRYENEEAVDDSQLPKDRFSAERLKGVDSTLKIQPAELGDSAVYLCASSTRGTDYNEQFFGPGTRLTVL.

The table lists this clonotype with a few counts. The chain employs TRBV30 and TRBJ2-1; TRBD2 matches 10 bases. With V trimmed by 0 bases and J by 2 bases, 4 bases remained unmatched. Germline assignment: CDR1 GTSNPN and CDR2 SVGIG (reference sequence). There are 16 residues in the CDR3. The CDR3: CAWSVQSGGAYNEQFF. CDR3 nucleotides: TGTGCCTGGAGTGTACAAAGCGGGGGGGCCTACAATGAGCAGTTCTTC.

This chain joins TRBV7-9 and TRBJ2-3, with no clear D. CDR1 is SEHNR, CDR2 FQNEAQ, per germline (reference sequence). The V end lost 11 bases, the J end lost 8 bases, and 11 bases lay between the germline ends. There are 10 residues in the CDR3. The CDR3 bases are TGTGCCTCCGCCGGCGGTACGCAGTATTTT. Its protein product is CASAGGTQYF.